This TCR beta chain was obtained from a study of CD8+CD57+ T cells in acquired aplastic anemia. Across the whole study: Sorted CD4+ plus CD8+ cells gave DNA averaging approximately 2.9 ug. The study, taken as a whole, reports: Comparison of patients with controls identified approximately 28 shared CD8+ CDR3 sequences.

Patients chosen for sequencing had CD8+CD57+ cells that had expanded, as shown by flow cytometry. Severe acquired aplastic anemia was the diagnosis recorded for all patients. In this sample, this clonotype turned up once. Its target is not known. This CDR3 spans 11 amino acids. The germline CDR1 and CDR2 sequences are SQVTM and ANQGSEA. V was pared by 5 bases and J by 5 bases, with 10 bases between. The template for TCR beta VDJ and CDR3 sequence profiling was genomic DNA. TCRdb called the reads again in MiXCR, with one record for every CDR3 protein. This table holds approximately 250,000 distinct CDR3 sequences, approximately 82% found once.

Material: sorted CD4+, CD8+, or CD8+CD57+ T cells (not recorded which) from PBMCs. This sequence joins TRBV29-1 and TRBJ2-7; D gene unclear. The sequence was collected from a human donor with aplastic anemia. CDR3 sequence: CSVSEVNEQYF. CDR3 DNA sequence: TGCAGCGTTTCAGAGGTCAACGAGCAGTACTTC.